This entry concerns a single T cell receptor (beta chain). Antigen: not known. Trimming stripped 3 bases from V and 0 bases from J, with 10 bases between. The CDR3 covers 14 residues. Germline V gives CDR1 DFQATT, CDR2 SNEGSKA (reference sequence). Documented treatment: around 19 received Ad26.COV2.S at low or high dose, single or two shots; roughly 5 received placebo; per-sample allocation not given. Sampling happened 63 days after the first vaccine or placebo injection. Adults aged 18-55 years in Boston included the donor. An Ad26 vector carrying the Wuhan-strain SARS-CoV-2 spike served as the vaccine. This entry belongs to a study of Ad26.COV2.S vaccination and SARS-CoV-2 variants. Study observations and caveats: Reported findings describe substantial breadth in spike-specific CD8+ and CD4+ T cell responses following vaccination. Vaccine recipients had higher spike-specific TCR breadth than placebo recipients.

The data were produced by immunoSEQ multiplex PCR, yet TCRdb's version contains in-frame clones alone and is incomplete. Seen here are 300,000 to 350,000 clones, almost 90% observed once, and the top ten hold approximately 5.8%. This specimen was peripheral blood, taken in a trial of Ad26.COV2.S vaccine versus placebo. The V and J genes are TRBV20-1 and TRBJ2-3; D ambiguous. The sequence was collected from a person between 18 and 65 years old who received the Ad26.COV2.S COVID-19 vaccine or a placebo. CDR3: CSASVGGSTDTQYF. CDR3 sequence (DNA): TGCAGTGCTAGTGTGGGCGGTAGCACAGATACGCAGTATTTT.